This T cell receptor (beta chain) is drawn from a study of T-cell memory formation after mild COVID-19. From the 5' RACE reads, TCRdb called clonotypes with MiXCR, one entry per CDR3 protein. This table has hundreds of thousands of distinct CDR3 sequences, 20% to 30% appearing once. Sequenced material: PBMCs or a T cell subset sorted from them (not recorded which). The receptor was isolated from an adult woman who had mild COVID-19 (a few samples of this study predate the infection). Cell type and time point are not known.

The CDR3 region is CASSTGRSSGANVLTF. The CDR3 nucleotides read TGCGCCAGCAGCACTGGACGGAGCTCTGGGGCCAACGTCCTGACTTTC. This sequence joins TRBV5-1 and TRBJ2-6; D is ambiguous. Germline V gene sequence: CDR1 SGHRS, CDR2 YFSETQ. CDR3 length: 16 residues. The V end lost 4 bases, the J end lost 0 bases, and 11 bases lay between the germline ends.